This TCR beta chain was recorded in a study of T cell changes during pregnancy in multiple sclerosis. Clones were read by immunoSEQ multiplex PCR, and TCRdb kept only the in-frame ones, dropping some. Among some 38,000 clones listed, 91% were seen once. The CDR3 is 15 amino acids. Trimming took 6 bases from V and 2 from J; bases not matched to a gene: 7. The germline V gene has CDR1 MDHEN and CDR2 SYDVKM. The source is a female donor with multiple sclerosis, enrolled in a pregnancy study. This chain joins TRBV28 and TRBJ2-7; 10 positions match TRBD2. The sample here was CD8+ T cells from peripheral blood mononuclear cells, taken after pregnancy. CDR3 loop: CASSLGLARTYEQYF. CDR3 nucleotides: TGTGCCAGCAGCCTGGGACTAGCGAGAACCTACGAGCAGTACTTC.